The clone carrying this TCR beta chain was seen more than once but under ten times. The sample belongs to a study of blood T cell repertoires in COVID-19. Across the study: T cells, B-cell-depleted T cells, or PBMCs provided the cDNA or gDNA that served as material.

V lost 0 bases, J lost 7 bases, and 12 bases stayed unmatched. Germline CDR1 SNHLY, CDR2 FYNNEI. The CDR3 runs 17 residues. In the authors' methods: Reference gene primer amplification yielded estimated nucleated cell counts. Sequencing was performed with immunoSEQ multiplex PCR; in TCRdb, only in-frame clones are kept and a portion is missing. That table is the source of V, J and clone size, and D and trimming were worked out from the DNA. Here the sample spans about 50,000 clones, roughly 80% being singletons. The gene calls are TRBV2 and TRBJ1-2; 9 bases match TRBD1. The source is a man between 60 and 75 years old with acute or convalescent COVID-19. The specimen was peripheral blood. The CDR3 DNA is TGTGCCAGCAGTGAAGCGGTGGGACAGGGTGTAACTAGTGGCTACACCTTC. It encodes CASSEAVGQGVTSGYTF.